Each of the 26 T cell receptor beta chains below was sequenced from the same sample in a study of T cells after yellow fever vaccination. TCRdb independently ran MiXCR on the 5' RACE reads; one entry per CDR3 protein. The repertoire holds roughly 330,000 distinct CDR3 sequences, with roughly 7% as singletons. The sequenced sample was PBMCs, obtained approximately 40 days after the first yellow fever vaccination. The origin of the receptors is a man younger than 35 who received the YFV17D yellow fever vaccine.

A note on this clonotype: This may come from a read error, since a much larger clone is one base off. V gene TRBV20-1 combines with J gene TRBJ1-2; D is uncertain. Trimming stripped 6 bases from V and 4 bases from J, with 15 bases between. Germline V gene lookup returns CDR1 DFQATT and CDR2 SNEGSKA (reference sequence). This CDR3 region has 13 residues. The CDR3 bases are TGCAGTGCGAGAACCAGTGGGAGCTATGGCTACACCTTC. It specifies CSARTSGSYGYTF.

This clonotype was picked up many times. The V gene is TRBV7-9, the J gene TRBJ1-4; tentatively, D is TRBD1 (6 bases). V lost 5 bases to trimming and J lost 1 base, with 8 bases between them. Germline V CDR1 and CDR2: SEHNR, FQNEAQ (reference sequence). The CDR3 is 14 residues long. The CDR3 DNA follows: TGTGCCAGCAGCCCAGGGGAAACTAATGAAAAACTGTTTTTT. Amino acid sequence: CASSPGETNEKLFF.

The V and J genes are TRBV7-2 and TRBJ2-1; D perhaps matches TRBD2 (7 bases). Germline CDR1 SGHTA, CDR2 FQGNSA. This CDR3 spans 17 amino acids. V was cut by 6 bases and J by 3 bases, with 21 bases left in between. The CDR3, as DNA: TGTGCCAGCAGACCAGGGGCCGCGGGGGAAAACTACAATGAGCAGTTCTTC. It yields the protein CASRPGAAGENYNEQFF. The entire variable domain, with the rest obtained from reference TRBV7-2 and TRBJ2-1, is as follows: GAGVSQSPSNKVTEKGKDVELRCDPISGHTALYWYRQSLGQGLEFLIYFQGNSAPDKSGLPSDRFSAERTGGSVSTLTIQRTQQEDSAVYLCASRPGAAGENYNEQFFGPGTRLTVL.

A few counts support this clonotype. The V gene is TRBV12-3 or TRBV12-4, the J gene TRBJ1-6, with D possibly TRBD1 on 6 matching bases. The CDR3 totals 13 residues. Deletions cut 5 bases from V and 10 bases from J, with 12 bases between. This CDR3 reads CASSTYRDSPLHF. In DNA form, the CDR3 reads TGTGCCAGCAGTACGTACAGGGACTCACCCCTCCACTTT.

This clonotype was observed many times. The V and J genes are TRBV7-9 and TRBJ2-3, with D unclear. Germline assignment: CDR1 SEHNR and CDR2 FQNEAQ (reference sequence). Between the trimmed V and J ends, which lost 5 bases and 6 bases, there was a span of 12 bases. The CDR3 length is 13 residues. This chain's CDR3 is CASSGQLMDTQYF. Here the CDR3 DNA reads TGTGCCAGCAGCGGCCAATTAATGGATACGCAGTATTTT.

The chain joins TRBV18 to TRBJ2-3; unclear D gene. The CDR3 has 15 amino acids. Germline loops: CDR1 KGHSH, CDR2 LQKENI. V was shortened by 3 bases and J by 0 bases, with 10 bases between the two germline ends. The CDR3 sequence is CASSPDYLSTDTQYF. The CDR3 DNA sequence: TGTGCCAGCTCACCTGATTACCTTAGCACAGATACGCAGTATTTT. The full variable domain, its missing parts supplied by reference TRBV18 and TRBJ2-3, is NAGVMQNPRHLVRRRGQEARLRCSPMKGHSHVYWYRQLPEEGLKFMVYLQKENIIDESGMPKERFSAEFPKEGPSILRIQQVVRGDSAAYFCASSPDYLSTDTQYFGPGTRLTVL.

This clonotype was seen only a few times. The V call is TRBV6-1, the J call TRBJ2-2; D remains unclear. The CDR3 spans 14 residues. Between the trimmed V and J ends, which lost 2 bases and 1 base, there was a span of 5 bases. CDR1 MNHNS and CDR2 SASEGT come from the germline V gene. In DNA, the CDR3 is TGTGCCAGCAGTGAACTCGGGAACACCGGGGAGCTGTTTTTT. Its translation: CASSELGNTGELFF.

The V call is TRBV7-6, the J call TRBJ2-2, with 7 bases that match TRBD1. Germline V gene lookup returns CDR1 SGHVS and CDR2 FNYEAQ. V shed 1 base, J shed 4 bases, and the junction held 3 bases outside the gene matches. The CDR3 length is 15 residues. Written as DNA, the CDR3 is TGTGCCAGCAGCTTAGGGGGACAGATCACCGGGGAGCTGTTTTTT. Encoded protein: CASSLGGQITGELFF.

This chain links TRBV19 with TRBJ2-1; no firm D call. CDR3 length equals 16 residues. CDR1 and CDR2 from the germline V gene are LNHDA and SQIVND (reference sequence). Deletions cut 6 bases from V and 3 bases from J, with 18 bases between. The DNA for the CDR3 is TGTGCCAGTAGCATGTTGGGTTACGGATACTACAATGAGCAGTTCTTC. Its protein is CASSMLGYGYYNEQFF.

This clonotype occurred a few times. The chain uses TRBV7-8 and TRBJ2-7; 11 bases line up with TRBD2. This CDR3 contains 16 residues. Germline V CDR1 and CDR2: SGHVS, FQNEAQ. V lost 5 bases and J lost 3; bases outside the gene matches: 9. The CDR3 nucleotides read TGTGCCAGCAGCCGATCCTCCGGGACTAGCGGCTACGAGCAGTACGTC. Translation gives CASSRSSGTSGYEQYV.

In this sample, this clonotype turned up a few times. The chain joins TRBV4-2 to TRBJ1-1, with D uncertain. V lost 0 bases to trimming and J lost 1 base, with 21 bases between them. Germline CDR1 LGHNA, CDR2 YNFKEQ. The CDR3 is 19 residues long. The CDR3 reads CASSQEVFGRVFPNTEAFF. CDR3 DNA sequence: TGTGCCAGCAGCCAAGAGGTATTCGGGAGGGTTTTTCCGAACACTGAAGCTTTCTTT.

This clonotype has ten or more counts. CDR3 in DNA: TGTGCCAGCAGCGATCAGGGAAACACTGAAGCTTTCTTT. Its translation: CASSDQGNTEAFF. This chain connects TRBV9 to TRBJ1-1; D is perhaps TRBD1 (5 bases). The CDR3 sequence is 13 residues long. The ends were cut back, 3 bases at V and 2 bases at J, with 8 bases in the middle. Germline loops: CDR1 SGDLS, CDR2 YYNGEE.

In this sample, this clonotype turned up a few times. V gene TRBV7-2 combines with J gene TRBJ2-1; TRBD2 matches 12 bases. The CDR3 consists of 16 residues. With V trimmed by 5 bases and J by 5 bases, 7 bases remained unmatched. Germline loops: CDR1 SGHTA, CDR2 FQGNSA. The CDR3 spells CASSRRTSGINNEQFF. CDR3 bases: TGTGCCAGCAGCCGGAGGACTAGCGGGATAAACAATGAGCAGTTCTTC.

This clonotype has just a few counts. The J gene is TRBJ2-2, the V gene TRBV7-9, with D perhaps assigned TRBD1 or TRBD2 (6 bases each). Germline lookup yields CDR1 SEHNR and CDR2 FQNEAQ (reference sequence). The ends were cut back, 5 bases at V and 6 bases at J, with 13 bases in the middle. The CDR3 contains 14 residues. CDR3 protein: CASSRAGGPGELFF. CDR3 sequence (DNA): TGTGCCAGCAGCCGAGCCGGGGGCCCCGGGGAGCTGTTTTTT.

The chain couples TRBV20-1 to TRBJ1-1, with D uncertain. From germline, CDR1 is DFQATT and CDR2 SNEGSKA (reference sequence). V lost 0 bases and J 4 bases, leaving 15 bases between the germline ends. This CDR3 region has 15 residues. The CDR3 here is CSARDRRTGVTEAFF. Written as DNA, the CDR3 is TGCAGTGCTAGAGATCGGCGGACCGGGGTCACTGAAGCTTTCTTT.

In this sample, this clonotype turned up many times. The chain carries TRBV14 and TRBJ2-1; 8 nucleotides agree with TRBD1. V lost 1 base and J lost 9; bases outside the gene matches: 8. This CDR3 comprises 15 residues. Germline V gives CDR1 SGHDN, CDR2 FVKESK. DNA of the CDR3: TGTGCCAGCAGCCAAGCCGGGACAGGTCTGGCTGAGCAGTTCTTC. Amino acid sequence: CASSQAGTGLAEQFF.

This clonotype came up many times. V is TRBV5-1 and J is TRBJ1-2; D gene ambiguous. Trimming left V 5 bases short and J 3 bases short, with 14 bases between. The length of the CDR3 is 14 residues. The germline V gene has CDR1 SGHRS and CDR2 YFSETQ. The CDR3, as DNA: TGCGCCAGCAGGAGAACAGACGGGGACTATGGCTACACCTTC. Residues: CASRRTDGDYGYTF.

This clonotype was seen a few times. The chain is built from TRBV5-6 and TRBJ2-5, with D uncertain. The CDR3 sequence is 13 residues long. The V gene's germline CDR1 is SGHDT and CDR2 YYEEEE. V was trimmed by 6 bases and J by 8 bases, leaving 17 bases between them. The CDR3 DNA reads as TGTGCCAGCACCTCACCCGGACGCGACACCCAGTACTTC. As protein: CASTSPGRDTQYF.

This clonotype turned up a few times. The CDR3 sequence: CSARLSRQETQYF. CDR3 DNA sequence: TGCAGTGCTAGATTATCTAGACAAGAGACCCAGTACTTC. The gene calls are TRBV20-1 and TRBJ2-5; no firm D call. The CDR3 covers 13 residues. V lost 2 bases and J 2 bases, leaving 9 bases between the germline ends. Germline V CDR1 and CDR2: DFQATT, SNEGSKA (reference sequence).

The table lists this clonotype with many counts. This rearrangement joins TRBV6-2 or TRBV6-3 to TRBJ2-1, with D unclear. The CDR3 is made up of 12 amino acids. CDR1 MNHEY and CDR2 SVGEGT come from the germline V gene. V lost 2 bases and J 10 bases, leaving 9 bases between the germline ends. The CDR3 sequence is CASSYPQREQFF. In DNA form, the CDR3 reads TGTGCCAGCAGTTACCCACAGCGAGAGCAGTTCTTC.

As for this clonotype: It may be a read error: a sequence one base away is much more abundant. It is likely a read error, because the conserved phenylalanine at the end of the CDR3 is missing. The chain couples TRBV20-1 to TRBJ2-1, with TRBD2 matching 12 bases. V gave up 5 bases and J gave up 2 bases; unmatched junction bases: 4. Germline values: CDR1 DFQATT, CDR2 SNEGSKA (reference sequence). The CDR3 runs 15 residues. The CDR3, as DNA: TGCAGTGCTTCCCTAGCGGGGGGGCCCTACAATGAGCAGTTCTCC. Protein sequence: CSASLAGGPYNEQFS.

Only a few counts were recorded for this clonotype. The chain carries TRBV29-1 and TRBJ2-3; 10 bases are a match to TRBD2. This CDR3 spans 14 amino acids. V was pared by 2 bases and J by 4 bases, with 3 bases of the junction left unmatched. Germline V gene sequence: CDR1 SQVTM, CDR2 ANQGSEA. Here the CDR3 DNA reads TGCAGCGTTGAAATAGCGGGGGGTGCAGATACGCAGTATTTT. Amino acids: CSVEIAGGADTQYF.

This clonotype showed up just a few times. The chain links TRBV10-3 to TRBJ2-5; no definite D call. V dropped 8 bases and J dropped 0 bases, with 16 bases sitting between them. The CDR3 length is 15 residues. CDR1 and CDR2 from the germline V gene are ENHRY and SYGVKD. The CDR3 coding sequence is TGTGCCATCCGTCATGAAGGCTGGCACCAAGAGACCCAGTACTTC. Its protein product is CAIRHEGWHQETQYF.

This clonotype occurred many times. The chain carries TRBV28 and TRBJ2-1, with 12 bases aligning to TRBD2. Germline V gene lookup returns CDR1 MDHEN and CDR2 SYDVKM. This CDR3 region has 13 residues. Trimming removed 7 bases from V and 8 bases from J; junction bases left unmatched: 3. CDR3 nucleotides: TGTGCCAGCATCGGACTAGCGGGGTATGAGCAGTTCTTC. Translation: CASIGLAGYEQFF.

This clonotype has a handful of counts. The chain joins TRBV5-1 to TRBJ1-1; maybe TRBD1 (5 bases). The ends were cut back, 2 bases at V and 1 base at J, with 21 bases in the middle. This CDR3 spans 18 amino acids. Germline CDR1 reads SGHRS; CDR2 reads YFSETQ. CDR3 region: CASSLNPNLDRQNTEAFF. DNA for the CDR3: TGCGCCAGCAGCTTAAACCCTAATCTCGACAGACAGAACACTGAAGCTTTCTTT.

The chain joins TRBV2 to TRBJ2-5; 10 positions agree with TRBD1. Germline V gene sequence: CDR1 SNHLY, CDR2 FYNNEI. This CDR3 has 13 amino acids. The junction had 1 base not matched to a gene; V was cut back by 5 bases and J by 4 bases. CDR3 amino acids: CASSRTGGETQYF. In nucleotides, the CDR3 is TGTGCCAGCAGTAGGACAGGGGGAGAGACCCAGTACTTC.